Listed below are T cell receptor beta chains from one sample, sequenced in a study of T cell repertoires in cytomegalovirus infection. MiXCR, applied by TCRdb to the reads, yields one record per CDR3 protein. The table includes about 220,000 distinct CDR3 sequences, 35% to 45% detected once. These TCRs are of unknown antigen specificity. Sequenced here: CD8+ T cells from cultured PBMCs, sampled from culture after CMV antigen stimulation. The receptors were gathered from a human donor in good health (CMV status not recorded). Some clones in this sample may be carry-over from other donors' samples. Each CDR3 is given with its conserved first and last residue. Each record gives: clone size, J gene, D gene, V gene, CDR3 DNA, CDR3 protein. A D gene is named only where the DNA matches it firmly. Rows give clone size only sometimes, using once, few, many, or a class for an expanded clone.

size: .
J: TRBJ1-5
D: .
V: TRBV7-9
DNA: TGTGCCAGCAGCCTGTCCCCCGGACGGGCGGATAGCAATCAGCCCCAGCATTTT
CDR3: CASSLSPGRADSNQPQHF

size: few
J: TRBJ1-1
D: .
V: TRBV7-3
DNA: TGTGCCAGCAGCCCACAGGCGTTTTCGAACACTGAAGCTTTCTTT
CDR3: CASSPQAFSNTEAFF

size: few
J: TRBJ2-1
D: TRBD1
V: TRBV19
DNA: TGTGCCAGTAGGGGGACAGGGGTCAGCTCCTACAATGAGCAGTTCTTC
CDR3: CASRGTGVSSYNEQFF

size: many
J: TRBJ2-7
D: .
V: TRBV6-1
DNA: TGTGCCAGCAAGAGGGGCCGCTCCTACGAGCAGTACTTC
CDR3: CASKRGRSYEQYF

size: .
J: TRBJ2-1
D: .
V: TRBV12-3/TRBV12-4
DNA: TGTGCCAGCAGTAGTAGGGCCTTCAATGAGCAGTTCTTC
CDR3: CASSSRAFNEQFF

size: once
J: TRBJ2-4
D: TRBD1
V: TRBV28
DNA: TGTGCCAGCAGTCCGTTGACAGGGGGCGAAAACATTCAGTACTTC
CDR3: CASSPLTGGENIQYF

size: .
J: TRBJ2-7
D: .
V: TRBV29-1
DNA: TGCAGCGTTGAGGTGGAGGTACCCTACGAGCAGTACTTC
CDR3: CSVEVEVPYEQYF

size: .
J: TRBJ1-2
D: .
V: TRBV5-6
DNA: TGTGCCAGCAGCTTGCCACTTCCGTCGGCAGAGGATGGCTACACCTTC
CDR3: CASSLPLPSAEDGYTF

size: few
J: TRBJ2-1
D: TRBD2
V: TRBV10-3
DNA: TGTGCCTCCCGGGAGCACGGGAGGGTCAATGAGCAGTTCTTC
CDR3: CASREHGRVNEQFF

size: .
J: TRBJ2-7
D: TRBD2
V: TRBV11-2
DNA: TGTGCCAGCAGCTTAGACCTAGCGGGAGTACCCTACGAGCAGTACTTC
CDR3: CASSLDLAGVPYEQYF

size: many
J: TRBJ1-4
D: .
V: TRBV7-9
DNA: TGTGCCAGCAGCTTTAGGGCATCAGATCCTGCAACTAATGAAAAACTGTTTTTT
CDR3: CASSFRASDPATNEKLFF

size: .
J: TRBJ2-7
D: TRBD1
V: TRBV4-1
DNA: TGCGCCAGCAGCCTCCGGACAGGGCATCCCTACGAGCAGTACTTC
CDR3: CASSLRTGHPYEQYF

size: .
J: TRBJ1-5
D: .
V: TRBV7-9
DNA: TGTGCCAGCAGCTTAGGACTCAAGAAGCCCCAGCATTTT
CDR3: CASSLGLKKPQHF

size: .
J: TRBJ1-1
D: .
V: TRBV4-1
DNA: TGCGCCAGCAGCCAACGCACGAACACTGAAGCTTTCTTT
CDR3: CASSQRTNTEAFF

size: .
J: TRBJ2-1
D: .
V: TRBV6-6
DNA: TGTGCCAGCAGTGAGTATAAGCATGAGCAGTTCTTC
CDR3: CASSEYKHEQFF

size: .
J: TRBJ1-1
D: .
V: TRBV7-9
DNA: TGTGCCAGCAGCTTGACAGCTAATGAAGCTTTCTTT
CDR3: CASSLTANEAFF

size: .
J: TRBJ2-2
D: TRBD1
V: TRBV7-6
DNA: TGTGCCAGCAGCTTAGCGCCGGGACAGGGGGCAACCGGGGAGCTGTTTTTT
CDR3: CASSLAPGQGATGELFF

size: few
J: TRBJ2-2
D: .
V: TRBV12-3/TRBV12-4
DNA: TGTGCCAGCAGTTTTACCGGGAGCGGAGCCGGGGAGCTGTTTTTT
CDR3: CASSFTGSGAGELFF

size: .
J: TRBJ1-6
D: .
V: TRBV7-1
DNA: TGTGCCAGCAGCTCAACAGGGAAAGGGTCCTATAATTCACCCCTCCACTTT
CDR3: CASSSTGKGSYNSPLHF

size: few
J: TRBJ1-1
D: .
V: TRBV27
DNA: TGTGCCAGCAGTTTCGGGGTGTCGGAAACTGAAGCTTTCTTT
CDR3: CASSFGVSETEAFF

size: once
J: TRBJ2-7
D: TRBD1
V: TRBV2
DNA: TGTGCCAGCAGCTTCCCCGGGACAGGAAAATCCTACGAGCAGTACTTC
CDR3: CASSFPGTGKSYEQYF

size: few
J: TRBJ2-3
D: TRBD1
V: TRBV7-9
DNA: TGTGCCAGCCGAGGAGGAACCGGGACAGGATTGTCAGATACGCAGTATTTT
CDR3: CASRGGTGTGLSDTQYF

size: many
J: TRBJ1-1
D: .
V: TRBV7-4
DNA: TGTGCCAGCACCCCCTCGGGGGCAGGGGAAACTGAAGCTTTCTTT
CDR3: CASTPSGAGETEAFF

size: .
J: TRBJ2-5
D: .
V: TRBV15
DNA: TGTGCCACCAGCAGAGATCCGGGGACGCAAGAGACCCAGTACTTC
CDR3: CATSRDPGTQETQYF

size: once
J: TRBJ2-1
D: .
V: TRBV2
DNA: TGTGCCAGCATCGTCGGGGAGCAGTTCTTC
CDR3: CASIVGEQFF

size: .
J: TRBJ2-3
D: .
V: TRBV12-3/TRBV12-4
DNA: TGTGCCAGCAGTTTAGTTATAGGGGCAGCGCGACTTCGCACAGATACGCAGTATTTT
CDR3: CASSLVIGAARLRTDTQYF

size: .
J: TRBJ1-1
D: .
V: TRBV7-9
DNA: TGTGCCAGCAGAGTCCGGCCTGGCACTGAAGCTTTCTTT
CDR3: CASRVRPGTEAFF

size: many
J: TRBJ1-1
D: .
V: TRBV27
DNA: TGTGCCAGCAGGGGAAACACTGAAGCTTTCTTT
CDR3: CASRGNTEAFF

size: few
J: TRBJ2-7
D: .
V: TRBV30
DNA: TGTGCCTGGAGTGTACCAGGGGTCTACGAGCAGTACTTC
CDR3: CAWSVPGVYEQYF

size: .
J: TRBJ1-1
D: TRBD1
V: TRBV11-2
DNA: TGTGCCAGCAGCTTCCAGGGGGCCAGAGCTGAAGCTTTCTTT
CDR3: CASSFQGARAEAFF

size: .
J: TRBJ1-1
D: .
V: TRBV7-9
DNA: TGTGCCAGCACCGGTGGGGGTATCGCTGAAGCTTTCTTT
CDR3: CASTGGGIAEAFF

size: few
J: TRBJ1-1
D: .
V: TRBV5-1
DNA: TGCGCCAGCAGCTTGGATGGAATCTCTGAAGCTTTCTTT
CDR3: CASSLDGISEAFF

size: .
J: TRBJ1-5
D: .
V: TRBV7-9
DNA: TGTGCCAGCACGACGGATAGCAATCAGCCCCAGCATTTT
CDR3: CASTTDSNQPQHF

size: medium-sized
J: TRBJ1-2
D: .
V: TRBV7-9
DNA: TGTGCCAGCAGCTTAGCGGGGGACCGTAACTATGGCTACACCTTC
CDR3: CASSLAGDRNYGYTF

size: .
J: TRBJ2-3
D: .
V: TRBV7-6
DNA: TGTGCCAGCAGCTTACTGGGGGCAACAGATACGCAGAATTTT
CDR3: CASSLLGATDTQNF

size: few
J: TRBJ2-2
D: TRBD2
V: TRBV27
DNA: TGTGCCAGCAGTTTGTTATCACCGACTAGCGGGACCGGGGAGCTGTTTTTT
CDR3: CASSLLSPTSGTGELFF

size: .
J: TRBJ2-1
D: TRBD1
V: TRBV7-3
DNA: TGTGCCAGCAGCCAGACAGGGTCCGTTGAGCAGTTCTTC
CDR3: CASSQTGSVEQFF

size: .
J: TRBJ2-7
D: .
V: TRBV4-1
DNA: TGCGCCAGCAGCCGAGGACTTAGTAGCGAAGCCTACGAGCAGTACTTC
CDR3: CASSRGLSSEAYEQYF

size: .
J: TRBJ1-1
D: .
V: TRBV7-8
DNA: TGTGCCAGCAGCATCGGGGTACCCGGAGGGACTGAAGCTTTCTTT
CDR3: CASSIGVPGGTEAFF

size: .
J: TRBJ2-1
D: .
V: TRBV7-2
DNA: TGTGCCAGCAGCTTAGGCGGGCCATCCTACAATGAGCAGTCCTTC
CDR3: CASSLGGPSYNEQSF

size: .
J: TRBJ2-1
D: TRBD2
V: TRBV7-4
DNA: TGTGCCAGCAGCTTAGATTCCCGCGGGAGCGGGAGCTACAATGAGCAGTTCTTC
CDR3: CASSLDSRGSGSYNEQFF

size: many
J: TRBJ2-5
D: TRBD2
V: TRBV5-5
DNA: TGTGCCAGCAGACCCGGGACTAGCGCTCAAGAGACCCAGTACTTC
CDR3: CASRPGTSAQETQYF

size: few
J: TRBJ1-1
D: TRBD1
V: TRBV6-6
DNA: TGTGCCAGCAGTTATCACAAGACAGGGCTGAACACTGAAGCTTTCTTT
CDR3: CASSYHKTGLNTEAFF

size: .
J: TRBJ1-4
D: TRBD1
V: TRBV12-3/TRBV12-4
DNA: TGTGCCAGCAGTTTAGGGCAGGGGGGTGAAAAACTGTTTTTT
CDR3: CASSLGQGGEKLFF

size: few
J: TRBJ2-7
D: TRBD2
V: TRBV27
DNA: TGTGCCAGCAGTGACGGACTAGCGCCGGGTTCCTACGAGCAGTACTTC
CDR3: CASSDGLAPGSYEQYF

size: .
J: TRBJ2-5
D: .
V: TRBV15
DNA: TGTGCCACCAGCAGAGACCCCCCGGACAGTTTCGAGGGGGAGACCCAGTACTTC
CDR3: CATSRDPPDSFEGETQYF

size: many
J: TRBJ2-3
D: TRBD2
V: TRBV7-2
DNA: TGTGCCAGCAGCTTAGCCGGCGGGAGTTTAGATACGCAGTATTTT
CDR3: CASSLAGGSLDTQYF